These T cell receptor beta chains were read from a single sample in a study of blood T cell repertoires in COVID-19. The method was immunoSEQ multiplex PCR; TCRdb's version includes in-frame clones alone and lacks a portion of them. The profile shows 200,000 or so clones, 87% of them singletons. Material for sequencing was peripheral blood. These receptors came from a man in his forties with active or convalescent COVID-19. CDR3s include the opening cysteine and the closing phenylalanine or tryptophan. Fields, in order: V gene, clone size, J gene, D gene, CDR3 protein, CDR3 DNA. A D gene is named only where the DNA matches it firmly. A row's size may be missing; if present it is once, few, many or a size class.

>TRBV27|-|TRBJ2-2|TRBD2
CASSLRSNLGTSGTTGELFF
TGTGCCAGCAGTTTACGTTCCAATCTGGGGACTAGCGGAACCACCGGGGAGCTGTTTTTT
>TRBV11-2|-|TRBJ2-7|-
CASSLELPGSYEQYF
TGTGCCAGCAGCTTAGAACTTCCAGGATCCTACGAGCAGTACTTC
>TRBV3-1/TRBV3-2|few|TRBJ1-1|TRBD1
CASSLRDRGVGTEAFF
TGTGCCAGCAGCCTAAGGGACAGGGGGGTTGGGACTGAAGCTTTCTTT
>TRBV5-5|-|TRBJ1-2|TRBD1
CASSSIPTGQVNYGYTF
TGTGCCAGCAGTTCAATACCGACGGGACAGGTCAACTATGGCTACACCTTC
>TRBV9|-|TRBJ2-1|TRBD1
CASSARQGRYNEQFF
TGTGCCAGCAGCGCCCGACAGGGAAGGTACAATGAGCAGTTCTTC
>TRBV5-1|-|TRBJ2-3|TRBD1
CASSLETGAYTDTQYF
TGCGCCAGCAGCTTGGAGACAGGGGCCTACACAGATACGCAGTATTTT
>TRBV29-1|-|TRBJ2-1|TRBD2
CSVDSGRDFYNEQFF
TGCAGCGTTGATAGCGGGAGGGACTTTTACAATGAGCAGTTCTTC
>TRBV5-1|once|TRBJ2-7|-
CASSLEARGKYEQYF
TGCGCCAGCAGCTTGGAGGCCAGGGGAAAGTACGAGCAGTACTTC
>TRBV7-9|-|TRBJ2-5|TRBD1
CASSLPLGTVQETQYF
TGTGCCAGCAGCTTGCCCCTCGGGACAGTTCAAGAGACCCAGTACTTC
>TRBV4-1|-|TRBJ2-3|-
CASSQDMYTDTQYF
TGCGCCAGCAGCCAAGATATGTACACAGATACGCAGTATTTT
>TRBV19|-|TRBJ2-7|TRBD1
CASSQLPGTEIYEQYF
TGTGCCAGTAGTCAACTCCCCGGGACAGAGATCTACGAGCAGTACTTC
>TRBV7-9|-|TRBJ2-5|-
CASSPTENQETQYF
TGTGCCAGCAGCCCGACGGAGAACCAAGAGACCCAGTACTTC
>TRBV30|-|TRBJ1-1|TRBD1
CASGGYTEAFF
TGTGCCTCAGGGGGGTATACTGAAGCTTTCTTT
>TRBV19|-|TRBJ1-1|-
CASRTKGVPNTEAFF
TGTGCCAGTAGAACCAAGGGGGTCCCGAACACTGAAGCTTTCTTT
>TRBV5-1|once|TRBJ1-5|-
CASSPLGLSNQPQHF
TGCGCCAGCAGCCCCCTCGGACTCAGCAATCAGCCCCAGCATTTT
>TRBV27|-|TRBJ1-2|TRBD1
CASSSPPTKTGYSYGYTF
TGTGCCAGCAGTTCCCCACCAACTAAGACAGGGTATAGCTATGGCTACACCTTC
>TRBV9|-|TRBJ2-2|TRBD2
CASSVDSGGLANTGELFF
TGTGCCAGCAGCGTAGATAGCGGGGGGCTCGCGAACACCGGGGAGCTGTTTTTT
>TRBV5-1|once|TRBJ1-2|TRBD1
CASSPTGDNYGYTF
TGCGCCAGCAGCCCCACAGGGGATAACTATGGCTACACCTTC
>TRBV7-8|once|TRBJ2-5|-
CASRTRSGQETQYF
TGTGCCAGCAGAACCCGTAGCGGCCAAGAGACCCAGTACTTC
>TRBV18|-|TRBJ1-1|-
CASSPLLSQANTEAFF
TGTGCCAGCTCACCACTGCTCTCGCAGGCGAACACTGAAGCTTTCTTT
>TRBV2|once|TRBJ1-2|TRBD1
CASMRGQARLLYGYTF
TGTGCCAGCATGCGAGGACAGGCCCGTTTACTCTATGGCTACACCTTC
>TRBV18|-|TRBJ2-3|TRBD1
CASSPSGTVLTDTQYF
TGTGCCAGCTCACCGTCCGGGACAGTACTCACAGATACGCAGTATTTT
>TRBV2|-|TRBJ2-3|-
CASSSYTDTQYF
TGTGCCAGCTCTTCGTACACAGATACGCAGTATTTT
>TRBV5-4|-|TRBJ2-5|TRBD2
CASSNQGGVGETQYF
TGTGCCAGCAGCAATCAGGGAGGGGTTGGGGAGACCCAGTACTTC
>TRBV4-1|-|TRBJ1-2|-
CASSPGPWDGYTF
TGCGCCAGCAGCCCAGGGCCCTGGGATGGCTACACCTTC
>TRBV3-1/TRBV3-2|-|TRBJ2-4|-
CASSQGSRDLAKNIQYF
TGTGCCAGCAGCCAAGGAAGCAGGGACTTAGCCAAAAACATTCAGTACTTC
>TRBV9|-|TRBJ2-1|-
CASSVGGLNEQFF
TGTGCCAGCAGCGTAGGGGGCCTCAATGAGCAGTTCTTC
>TRBV6-5|-|TRBJ2-1|TRBD2
CASRIAGNEQFF
TGTGCCAGCAGAATAGCGGGAAATGAGCAGTTCTTC
>TRBV29-1|-|TRBJ1-2|-
CSVEVRSGGQGLTF
TGCAGCGTTGAAGTTCGGTCGGGAGGGCAGGGGTTGACCTTC
>TRBV24-1|-|TRBJ2-5|-
CATKSMYQETQYF
TGTGCCACCAAAAGCATGTACCAAGAGACCCAGTACTTC
>TRBV5-1|-|TRBJ2-7|-
CASSLYVQESSYEQYF
TGCGCCAGCAGCTTGTATGTACAGGAGAGCTCCTACGAGCAGTACTTC